Sequencing of this TCR beta chain was carried out in a study of blood T cells in healthy people across ages. Study observations and caveats: Older age went with lower TCR beta diversity per million T cells, in a roughly linear way.

With a J-beta primer mix and a sample-barcoded 5' primer, a second PCR ran about 7 to 11 cycles. Tagging of each cDNA molecule was performed by a template-switch adaptor with 12 random nucleotides. Each CDR3 protein is one row after TCRdb ran MiXCR on the 5' RACE reads. The data contain about 1.6 million distinct CDR3 sequences, about 32% of them seen just once; the ten biggest clones take up around 11%. Per germline, CDR1 SQVTM and CDR2 ANQGSEA. The V end lost 7 bases, the J end lost 7 bases, and 16 bases lay between the germline ends. The CDR3 runs 12 residues. In regard to this clonotype: Its matching antigen is unknown.

Sequencing used blood. The chain carries TRBV29-1 and TRBJ1-2, with D possibly matching TRBD1 (6 bases). The receptor was derived from a woman aged 25 to 39 in good health. The CDR3 spells CSATGPRGGYTF. CDR3 bases: TGCAGCGCAACAGGGCCCCGGGGTGGCTACACCTTC.